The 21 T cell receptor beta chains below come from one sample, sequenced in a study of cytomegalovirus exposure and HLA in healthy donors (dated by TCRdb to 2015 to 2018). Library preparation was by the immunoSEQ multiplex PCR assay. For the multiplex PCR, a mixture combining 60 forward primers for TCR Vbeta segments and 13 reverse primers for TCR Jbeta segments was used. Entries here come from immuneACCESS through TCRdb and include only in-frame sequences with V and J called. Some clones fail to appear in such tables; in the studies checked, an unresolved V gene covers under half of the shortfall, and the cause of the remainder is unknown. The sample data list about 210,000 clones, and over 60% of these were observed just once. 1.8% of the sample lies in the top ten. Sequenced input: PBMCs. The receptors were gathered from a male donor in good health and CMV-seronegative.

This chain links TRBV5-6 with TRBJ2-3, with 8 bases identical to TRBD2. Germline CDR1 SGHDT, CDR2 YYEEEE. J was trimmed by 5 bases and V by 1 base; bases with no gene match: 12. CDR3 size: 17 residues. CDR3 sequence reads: CASSLLPLSLAGDTQYF. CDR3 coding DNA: TGTGCCAGCAGCTTGCTCCCCTTGAGCCTAGCGGGAGATACGCAGTATTTT. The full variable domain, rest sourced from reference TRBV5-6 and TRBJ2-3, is DAGVTQSPTHLIKTRGQQVTLRCSPKSGHDTVSWYQQALGQGPQFIFQYYEEEERQRGNFPDRFSGHQFPNYSSELNVNALLLGDSALYLCASSLLPLSLAGDTQYFGPGTRLTVL.

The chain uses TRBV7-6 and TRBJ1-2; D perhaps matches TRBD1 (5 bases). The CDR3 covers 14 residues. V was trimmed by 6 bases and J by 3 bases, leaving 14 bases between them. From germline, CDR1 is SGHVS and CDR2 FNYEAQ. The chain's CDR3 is CASSPRGDYYGYTF. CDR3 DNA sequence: TGTGCCAGCAGTCCCCGCGGGGACTACTATGGCTACACCTTC.

The CDR3 here is CASSEYGTGTGDYNEQFF. The CDR3 DNA reads as TGTGCCAGCAGTGAATATGGGACCGGGACAGGAGACTACAATGAGCAGTTCTTC. The genes are TRBV25-1 and TRBJ2-1, with 8 bases aligning to TRBD1. Germline CDR1 and CDR2: MGHDK and SYGVNS. The CDR3 is 18 residues long. Trimming removed 0 bases from V and 3 bases from J; junction bases left unmatched: 10.

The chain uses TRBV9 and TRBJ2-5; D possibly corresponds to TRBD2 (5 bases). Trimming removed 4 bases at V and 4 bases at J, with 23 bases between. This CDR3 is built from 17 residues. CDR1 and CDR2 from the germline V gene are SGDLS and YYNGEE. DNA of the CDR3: TGTGCCAGCAGCTCAACCCCCTCACGAGACGGGGTAGAGACCCAGTACTTC. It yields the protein CASSSTPSRDGVETQYF.

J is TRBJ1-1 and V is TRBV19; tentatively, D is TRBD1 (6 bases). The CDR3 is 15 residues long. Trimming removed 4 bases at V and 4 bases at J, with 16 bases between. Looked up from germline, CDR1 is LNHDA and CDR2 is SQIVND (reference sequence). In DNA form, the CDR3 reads TGTGCCAGTAGTAAGCCCCTAGGGGGTGTCACTGAAGCTTTCTTT. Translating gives CASSKPLGGVTEAFF.

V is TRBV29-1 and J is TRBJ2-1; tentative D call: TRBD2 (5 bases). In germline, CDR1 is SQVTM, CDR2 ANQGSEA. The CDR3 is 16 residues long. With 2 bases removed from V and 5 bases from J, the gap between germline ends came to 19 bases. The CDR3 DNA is TGCAGCGTTGAAAACCCAGCTGCGCCGCGGGACAATGAGCAGTTCTTC. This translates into CSVENPAAPRDNEQFF.

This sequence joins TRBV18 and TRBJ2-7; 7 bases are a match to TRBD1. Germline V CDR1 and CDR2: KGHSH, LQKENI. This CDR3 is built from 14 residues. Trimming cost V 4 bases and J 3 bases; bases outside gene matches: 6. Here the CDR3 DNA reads TGTGCCAGCTCACTCCGGGACAGTCACTACGAGCAGTACTTC. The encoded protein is CASSLRDSHYEQYF.

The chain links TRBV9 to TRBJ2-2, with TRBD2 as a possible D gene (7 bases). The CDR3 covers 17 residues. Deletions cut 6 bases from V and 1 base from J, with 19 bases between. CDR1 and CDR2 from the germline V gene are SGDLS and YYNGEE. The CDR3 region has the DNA TGTGCCAGCACCGTCCTCCCGGGGGGCCTGAACACCGGGGAGCTGTTTTTT. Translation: CASTVLPGGLNTGELFF.

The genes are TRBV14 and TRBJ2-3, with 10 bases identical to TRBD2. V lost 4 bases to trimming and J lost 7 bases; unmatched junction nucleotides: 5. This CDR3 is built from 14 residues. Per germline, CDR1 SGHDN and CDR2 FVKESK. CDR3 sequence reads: CASSPRTSGYTQYF. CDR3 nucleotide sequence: TGTGCCAGCAGCCCCCGGACTAGCGGATATACGCAGTATTTT. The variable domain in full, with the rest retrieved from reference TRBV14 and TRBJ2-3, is EAGVTQFPSHSVIEKGQTVTLRCDPISGHDNLYWYRRVMGKEIKFLLHFVKESKQDESGMPNNRFLAERTGGTYSTLKVQPAELEDSGVYFCASSPRTSGYTQYFGPGTRLTVL.

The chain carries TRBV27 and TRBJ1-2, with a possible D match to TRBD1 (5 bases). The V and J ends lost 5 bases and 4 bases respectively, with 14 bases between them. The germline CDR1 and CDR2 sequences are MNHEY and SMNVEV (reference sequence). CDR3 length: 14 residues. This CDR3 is CASSPLGQIYGYTF. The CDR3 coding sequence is TGTGCCAGCAGTCCCTTGGGGCAGATCTATGGCTACACCTTC.

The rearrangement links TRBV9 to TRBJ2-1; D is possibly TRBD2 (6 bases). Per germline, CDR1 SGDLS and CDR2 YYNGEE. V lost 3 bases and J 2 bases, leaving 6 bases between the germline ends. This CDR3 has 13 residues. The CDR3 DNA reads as TGTGCCAGCAGCGGGAGGGCCTACAATGAGCAGTTCTTC. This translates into CASSGRAYNEQFF.

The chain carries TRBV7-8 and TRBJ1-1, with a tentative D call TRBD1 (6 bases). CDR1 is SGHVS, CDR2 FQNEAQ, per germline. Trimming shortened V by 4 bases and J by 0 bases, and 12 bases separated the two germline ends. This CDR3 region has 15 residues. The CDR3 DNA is TGTGCCAGCAGCTACACCACAGGGATGAACACTGAAGCTTTCTTT. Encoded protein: CASSYTTGMNTEAFF.

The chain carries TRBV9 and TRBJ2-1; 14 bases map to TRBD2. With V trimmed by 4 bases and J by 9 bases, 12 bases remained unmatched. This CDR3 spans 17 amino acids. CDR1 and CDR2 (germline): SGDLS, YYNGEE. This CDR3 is CASSPSLGTSGSSEQFF. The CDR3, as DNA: TGTGCCAGCAGCCCATCTTTGGGGACTAGCGGGAGTTCTGAGCAGTTCTTC.

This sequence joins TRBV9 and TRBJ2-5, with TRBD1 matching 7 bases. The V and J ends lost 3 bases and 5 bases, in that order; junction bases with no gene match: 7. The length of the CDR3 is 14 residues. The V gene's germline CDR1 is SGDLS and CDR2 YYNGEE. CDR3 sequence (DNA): TGTGCCAGCAGCGCAACCGGGACAGTGGAGACCCAGTACTTC. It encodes CASSATGTVETQYF. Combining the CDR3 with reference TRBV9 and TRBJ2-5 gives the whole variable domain DSGVTQTPKHLITATGQRVTLRCSPRSGDLSVYWYQQSLDQGLQFLIQYYNGEERAKGNILERFSAQQFPDLHSELNLSSLELGDSALYFCASSATGTVETQYFGPGTRLLVL.

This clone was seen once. DNA of the CDR3: TGTGCCAGCAGTTCCGAGGCGTACGAGCAGTACTTC. Translating gives CASSSEAYEQYF. The chain uses TRBV27 and TRBJ2-7; D remains ambiguous. The germline V gene encodes CDR1 MNHEY and CDR2 SMNVEV (reference sequence). V was trimmed by 4 bases and J by 4 bases, leaving 8 bases between them. The CDR3 runs to 12 residues.

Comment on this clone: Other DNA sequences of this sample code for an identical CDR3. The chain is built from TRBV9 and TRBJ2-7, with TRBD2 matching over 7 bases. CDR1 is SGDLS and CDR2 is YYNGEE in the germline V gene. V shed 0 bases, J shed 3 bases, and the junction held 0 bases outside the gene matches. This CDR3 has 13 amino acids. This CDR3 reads CASSVGGSYEQYF. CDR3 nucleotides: TGTGCCAGCAGCGTAGGCGGGAGCTACGAGCAGTACTTC. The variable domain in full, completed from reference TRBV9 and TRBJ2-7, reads DSGVTQTPKHLITATGQRVTLRCSPRSGDLSVYWYQQSLDQGLQFLIQYYNGEERAKGNILERFSAQQFPDLHSELNLSSLELGDSALYFCASSVGGSYEQYFGPGTRLTVT.

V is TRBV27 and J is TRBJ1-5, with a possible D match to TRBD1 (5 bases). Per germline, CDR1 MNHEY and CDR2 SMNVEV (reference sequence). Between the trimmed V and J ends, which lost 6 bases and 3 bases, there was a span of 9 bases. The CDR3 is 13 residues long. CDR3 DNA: TGTGCCAGCAGGGGACTGATCAATCAGCCCCAGCATTTT. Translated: CASRGLINQPQHF.

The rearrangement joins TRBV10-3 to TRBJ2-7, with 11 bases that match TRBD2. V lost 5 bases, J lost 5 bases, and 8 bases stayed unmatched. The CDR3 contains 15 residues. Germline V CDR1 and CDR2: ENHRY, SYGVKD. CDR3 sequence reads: CAISISGRAQNEQYF. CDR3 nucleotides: TGTGCCATCAGTATTAGCGGGAGGGCCCAGAACGAGCAGTACTTC.

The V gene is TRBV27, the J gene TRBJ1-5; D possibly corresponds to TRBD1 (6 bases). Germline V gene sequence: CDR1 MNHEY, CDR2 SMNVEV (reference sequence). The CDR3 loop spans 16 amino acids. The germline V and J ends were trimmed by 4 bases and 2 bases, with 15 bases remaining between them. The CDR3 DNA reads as TGTGCCAGCAGTTCCCGGGGGAGGGGGGGCAATCAGCCCCAGCATTTT. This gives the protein CASSSRGRGGNQPQHF.

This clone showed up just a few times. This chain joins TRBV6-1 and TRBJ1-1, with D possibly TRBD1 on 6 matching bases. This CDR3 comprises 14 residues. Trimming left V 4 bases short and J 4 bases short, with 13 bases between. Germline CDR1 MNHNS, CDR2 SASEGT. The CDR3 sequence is CASSVGQGRTEAFF. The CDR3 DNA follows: TGTGCCAGCAGTGTGGGCCAGGGGCGCACTGAAGCTTTCTTT.

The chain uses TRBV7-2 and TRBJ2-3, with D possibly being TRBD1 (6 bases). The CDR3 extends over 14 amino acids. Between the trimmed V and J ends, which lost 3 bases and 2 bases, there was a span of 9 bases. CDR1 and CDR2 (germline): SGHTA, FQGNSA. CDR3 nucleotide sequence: TGTGCCAGCAGCTTGGACAGCCACACAGATACGCAGTATTTT. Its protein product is CASSLDSHTDTQYF.